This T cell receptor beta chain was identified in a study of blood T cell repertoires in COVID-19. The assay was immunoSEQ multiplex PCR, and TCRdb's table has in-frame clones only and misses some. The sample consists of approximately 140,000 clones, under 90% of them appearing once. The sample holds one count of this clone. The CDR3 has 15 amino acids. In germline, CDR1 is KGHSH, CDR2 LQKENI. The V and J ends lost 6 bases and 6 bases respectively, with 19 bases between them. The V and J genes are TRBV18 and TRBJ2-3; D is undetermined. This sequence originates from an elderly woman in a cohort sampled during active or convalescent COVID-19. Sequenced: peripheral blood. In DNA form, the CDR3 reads TGTGCCAGCTCCCCGTTGGCCTTAGCTTCCGATACGCAGTATTTT. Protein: CASSPLALASDTQYF.